The next 21 T cell receptor beta chains were all read from a single sample in a study of T cell responses to AZD1222 COVID-19 vaccine. Some clones are missing from TCRdb's copy, which holds only in-frame ones; the method was immunoSEQ multiplex PCR. The sample carries 100,000 to 150,000 clones, approximately 83% recorded once. The sample in question was peripheral blood, obtained on day 0 of AZD1222 vaccination. Every receptor here comes from an adult in good health.

J is TRBJ2-5 and V is TRBV30, with D possibly being TRBD2 (6 bases). Per the germline V gene, CDR1 is GTSNPN and CDR2 is SVGIG (reference sequence). Trimming took off 0 bases at V and 5 bases at J, with 10 bases between the two ends. The CDR3 loop spans 13 amino acids. CDR3 bases: TGTGCCTGGAGTGTTAGACGGGGGGAGACCCAGTACTTC. It encodes CAWSVRRGETQYF.

This clone was observed a handful of times. The CDR3 region is CAITSPLRDSYEQYF. The CDR3 DNA sequence: TGTGCCATCACTAGTCCCCTCAGAGATTCATACGAGCAGTACTTC. The chain has TRBV19 and TRBJ2-7; a possible D gene is TRBD2 (5 bases). Per germline, CDR1 LNHDA and CDR2 SQIVND (reference sequence). V shed 10 bases and J shed 4 bases, with 23 bases lying between them. The CDR3 is 15 amino acids.

The chain has TRBV5-1 and TRBJ1-1; TRBD1 aligns across 7 bases. CDR1 and CDR2 (germline): SGHRS, YFSETQ. The CDR3 runs to 13 residues. Trimming at V came to 6 bases and at J to 0 bases, leaving 2 bases not matched to a gene. In DNA, the CDR3 is TGCGCCAGCATGGGACAGTTGAACACTGAAGCTTTCTTT. This codes for CASMGQLNTEAFF.

The J gene is TRBJ2-5, the V gene TRBV27; tentative D call: TRBD2 (8 bases). V dropped 4 bases and J dropped 4 bases, with 22 bases sitting between them. This CDR3 comprises 17 residues. CDR1 and CDR2 from the germline V gene are MNHEY and SMNVEV (reference sequence). The chain's CDR3 is CASSSPGLGGLGETQYF. The CDR3 DNA reads TGTGCCAGCAGTTCACCGGGACTAGGGGGCCTAGGAGAGACCCAGTACTTC.

The rearrangement joins TRBV19 to TRBJ1-2; TRBD1 is a possible D gene (6 bases). V was pared by 4 bases and J by 5 bases, with 20 bases between. This CDR3 region has 16 residues. Germline V gene data show CDR1 as LNHDA and CDR2 as SQIVND (reference sequence). CDR3 amino acids: CASSTFQRGLFYGYTF. Written as DNA, the CDR3 is TGTGCCAGTAGTACCTTCCAACGGGGGCTCTTTTATGGCTACACCTTC.

CDR3: CASSVEAGGYNEQFF. In nucleotides, the CDR3 is TGTGCCAGCAGCGTAGAGGCGGGAGGGTACAATGAGCAGTTCTTC. The gene calls are TRBV9 and TRBJ2-1; 9 nucleotides line up with TRBD2. The ends lost 0 bases at V and 4 bases at J; junction bases unmatched: 2. Germline assignment: CDR1 SGDLS and CDR2 YYNGEE. The CDR3 consists of 15 residues. The full variable domain, rest sourced from reference TRBV9 and TRBJ2-1, is DSGVTQTPKHLITATGQRVTLRCSPRSGDLSVYWYQQSLDQGLQFLIQYYNGEERAKGNILERFSAQQFPDLHSELNLSSLELGDSALYFCASSVEAGGYNEQFFGPGTRLTVL.

This clone was counted a few times. The gene calls are TRBV24-1 and TRBJ2-7; D uncertain. The germline V and J ends were trimmed by 9 bases and 2 bases, with 13 bases remaining between them. Per the germline V gene, CDR1 is KGHDR and CDR2 is SFDVKD. The CDR3 loop spans 13 amino acids. CDR3 sequence: CATQSPGAYEQYF. The CDR3 DNA is TGTGCCACCCAGAGTCCGGGCGCCTACGAGCAGTACTTC.

This clone was observed a single time. Other DNA sequences in this sample translate to the same CDR3. This sequence joins TRBV3-1 (or the pseudogene TRBV3-2) and TRBJ2-3; maybe TRBD2 (8 bases). The CDR3 spans 21 residues. Germline V gene lookup returns CDR1 LGHDT and CDR2 YNNKEL (reference sequence). V lost 5 bases and J lost 0, with 30 bases in between. As DNA, the CDR3 is TGTGCCAGCAGCACTAGGGGGCCAACTAGCGGAAGGGCCACTAGCACAGATACGCAGTATTTT. Its protein is CASSTRGPTSGRATSTDTQYF.

This clone turned up a few times. The J gene is TRBJ1-2, the V gene TRBV2, with D possibly TRBD1 on 5 matching bases. The V gene's germline CDR1 is SNHLY and CDR2 FYNNEI. The V gene lost 6 bases and the J gene lost 0 bases, with 23 bases spanning the gap. The length of the CDR3 is 18 residues. The CDR3 region is CASRPRRNFAGSNYGYTF. In DNA form, the CDR3 reads TGTGCCAGCAGGCCCAGAAGAAATTTTGCAGGGTCTAACTATGGCTACACCTTC.

V is TRBV7-2 and J is TRBJ1-5; 7 bases align to TRBD1. Trimming took 5 bases from V and 4 from J; bases not matched to a gene: 5. In germline, CDR1 is SGHTA, CDR2 FQGNSA. CDR3 length: 14 amino acids. CDR3 DNA: TGTGCCAGCAGCCAGGGGGGCTCTAATCAGCCCCAGCATTTT. Translated, it gives CASSQGGSNQPQHF.

The chain couples TRBV28 to TRBJ2-5, with a tentative D call TRBD2 (6 bases). V lost 4 bases, J lost 3 bases, and 18 bases lay in between. CDR1 is MDHEN and CDR2 is SYDVKM in the germline V gene. This CDR3 is 16 amino acids long. The CDR3 loop is CASSSGGRLTEETQYF. The CDR3 DNA reads TGTGCCAGCAGTTCCGGGGGACGCCTAACCGAAGAGACCCAGTACTTC.

The chain has TRBV19 and TRBJ2-2, with 7 positions matching TRBD1. CDR1 is LNHDA, CDR2 SQIVND, per germline (reference sequence). The V and J ends lost 6 bases and 4 bases, in that order; junction bases with no gene match: 5. The CDR3 is 14 residues long. The CDR3 region is CASRTGLGTGELFF. CDR3 nucleotide sequence: TGTGCCAGTAGGACAGGGCTGGGCACCGGGGAGCTGTTTTTT.

The rearrangement joins TRBV28 to TRBJ1-2; maybe TRBD1 (6 bases). Germline V lookup: CDR1 MDHEN, CDR2 SYDVKM. This CDR3 is 13 amino acids long. The V gene lost 7 bases and the J gene lost 4 bases, with 13 bases spanning the gap. CDR3 in amino acids: CASTLTGPYGYTF. For the CDR3, the DNA is TGTGCCAGCACCTTGACAGGCCCCTATGGCTACACCTTC.

The chain has TRBV30 and TRBJ2-3; D perhaps matches TRBD2 (6 bases). The CDR3 consists of 14 residues. The V gene's germline CDR1 is GTSNPN and CDR2 SVGIG (reference sequence). V lost 4 bases and J 6 bases, leaving 17 bases between the germline ends. CDR3 region: CAWNRELASDTQYF. The CDR3 DNA reads TGTGCCTGGAACCGGGAGCTAGCGTCGGATACGCAGTATTTT.

V and J are TRBV28 and TRBJ1-5; possibly TRBD1 for D (5 bases). Germline CDR1 MDHEN, CDR2 SYDVKM. Deletions cut 4 bases from V and 3 bases from J, with 16 bases between. This CDR3 has 16 residues. The CDR3 sequence is CASSSALGGSNQPQHF. DNA of the CDR3: TGTGCCAGCAGTTCCGCCCTCGGGGGTTCCAATCAGCCCCAGCATTTT.

The CDR3 DNA is TGCGCCAGCAGTTCCGACACGTCATACAATGAGCAGTTCTTC. Translation gives CASSSDTSYNEQFF. The chain has TRBV5-1 and TRBJ2-1; D is ambiguous. Trimming stripped 5 bases from V and 4 bases from J, with 13 bases between. Germline lookup yields CDR1 SGHRS and CDR2 YFSETQ. The CDR3 runs 14 residues.

This chain connects TRBV28 to TRBJ2-7, with 7 bases aligning to TRBD1. V dropped 8 bases and J dropped 4; count of bases not matched to a gene: 8. The CDR3 extends over 13 amino acids. From germline, CDR1 is MDHEN and CDR2 SYDVKM. The CDR3 region is CASAGTATYEQYF. The CDR3, as DNA: TGTGCCAGCGCCGGGACAGCGACTTACGAGCAGTACTTC.

The chain combines TRBV5-6 with TRBJ2-5; D is undetermined. Germline V CDR1 and CDR2: SGHDT, YYEEEE. This CDR3 is built from 13 residues. Trimming removed 4 bases at V and 0 bases at J, with 7 bases between. CDR3 in DNA: TGTGCCAGCAGCCCTTCGTACCAAGAGACCCAGTACTTC. Translated: CASSPSYQETQYF.

The CDR3 coding sequence is TGTGCCAGCCGCTCAGGGGGCACAGATACGCAGTATTTT. Amino acid sequence: CASRSGGTDTQYF. This chain uses TRBV28 with TRBJ2-3; a weak D match, TRBD1 (6 bases). This CDR3 is built from 13 residues. The germline CDR1 and CDR2 sequences are MDHEN and SYDVKM. The V end was cut by 8 bases, the J end by 1 base, with 10 bases between.

This chain joins TRBV20-1 and TRBJ2-5, with D uncertain. The CDR3 totals 10 residues. Germline assignment: CDR1 DFQATT and CDR2 SNEGSKA (reference sequence). V dropped 3 bases and J dropped 7 bases, with 6 bases sitting between them. The CDR3 nucleotides are TGCAGTGCTAGTTTGGCGACCCAGTACTTC. Translating it yields CSASLATQYF.

The V and J genes are TRBV6-5 and TRBJ2-1; a weak D match, TRBD1 (6 bases). Germline V lookup: CDR1 MNHEY, CDR2 SVGAGI. This CDR3 has 15 amino acids. Trimming took 7 bases from V and 6 from J, leaving 19 bases between them. The CDR3 region has the DNA TGTGCCAGCACAAACTCGATGGAAGGGGGCAATGAGCAGTTCTTC. Translation gives CASTNSMEGGNEQFF.